The 15 T cell receptor beta chains given below trace back to one sample, sequenced in a study of shared clonotypes between healthy human individuals. Measured with immunoSEQ multiplex PCR; TCRdb has only the in-frame clones, and not every one. The table has about 490,000 clones, 70% to 80% seen once. Material for sequencing was PBMCs. The receptor set was obtained from a woman in her forties in good health. Some clones in this sample may be carry-over from other donors' samples.

V gene TRBV10-2 combines with J gene TRBJ2-1; D is perhaps TRBD2 (6 bases). The CDR3 runs to 15 residues. Per the germline V gene, CDR1 is WSHSY and CDR2 is SAAADI. Trimming took 2 bases from V and 2 from J, leaving 10 bases between them. Here the CDR3 DNA reads TGCGCCAGCAGTGAGACGGGACTTACCTACAATGAGCAGTTCTTC. This codes for CASSETGLTYNEQFF.

The chain is built from TRBV5-5 and TRBJ2-7; D perhaps matches TRBD1 (6 bases). The CDR3 length is 14 residues. Germline loops: CDR1 SGHKS, CDR2 YYEKEE (reference sequence). The V end lost 4 bases, the J end lost 0 bases, and 11 bases lay between the germline ends. The DNA for the CDR3 is TGTGCCAGCAGCGGACAGTTGAGCTCCTACGAGCAGTACTTC. Protein product: CASSGQLSSYEQYF.

V usage is TRBV6-6 and J usage is TRBJ1-1, with TRBD1 matching 7 bases. The junction had 3 bases not matched to a gene; V was cut back by 7 bases and J by 7 bases. Germline values: CDR1 MNHNY, CDR2 SVGAGI (reference sequence). The CDR3 has 11 residues. The CDR3 coding sequence is TGTGCCAGCACCGGGACAGATGAAGCTTTCTTT. It yields the protein CASTGTDEAFF.

The chain links TRBV9 to TRBJ2-3, with 10 positions matching TRBD2. This CDR3 spans 18 amino acids. V shed 0 bases and J 1 base; nucleotides not matched to a gene: 8. Germline-derived CDR1 and CDR2 are SGDLS and YYNGEE. CDR3 sequence: CASSVAWVGTSGTDTQYF. CDR3 coding DNA: TGTGCCAGCAGCGTAGCTTGGGTGGGGACTAGCGGCACAGATACGCAGTATTTT.

The chain employs TRBV5-1 and TRBJ2-7; 9 nucleotides agree with TRBD2. V gave up 4 bases and J gave up 5 bases; unmatched junction bases: 7. Germline V lookup: CDR1 SGHRS, CDR2 YFSETQ. The CDR3 has 14 amino acids. The CDR3 loop is CASSVSGSENEQYF. In DNA, the CDR3 is TGCGCCAGCAGCGTTAGCGGGAGTGAGAACGAGCAGTACTTC.

The chain uses TRBV30 and TRBJ2-4; 7 bases map to TRBD1. V shed 3 bases and J 1 base; nucleotides not matched to a gene: 6. The CDR3 extends over 15 amino acids. From germline, CDR1 is GTSNPN and CDR2 SVGIG (reference sequence). The CDR3 region is CAWRDREKAKNIQYF. CDR3 nucleotide sequence: TGTGCCTGGAGAGACAGGGAGAAGGCCAAAAACATTCAGTACTTC.

The chain recombines TRBV4-1 with TRBJ2-3; 7 nucleotides line up with TRBD2. The V and J ends lost 2 bases and 3 bases, in that order; junction bases with no gene match: 8. In germline, CDR1 is MGHRA, CDR2 YSYEKL. This CDR3 has 16 amino acids. This chain's CDR3 is CASSQWRETKTDTQYF. The CDR3 nucleotides read TGCGCCAGCAGCCAATGGCGGGAGACCAAAACAGATACGCAGTATTTT.

This sequence joins TRBV5-4 and TRBJ1-2; D uncertain. This CDR3 is 15 amino acids long. The germline CDR1 and CDR2 sequences are SGHNT and YYREEE (reference sequence). Trimming took off 4 bases at V and 2 bases at J, with 15 bases between the two ends. The chain's CDR3 is CASSMEWANNYGYTF. The DNA for the CDR3 is TGTGCCAGCAGCATGGAATGGGCGAACAACTATGGCTACACCTTC.

This clone was counted between two and nine times. The chain is built from TRBV7-9 and TRBJ1-4; D ambiguous. The CDR3 runs to 14 residues. The germline V gene encodes CDR1 SEHNR and CDR2 FQNEAQ (reference sequence). Trimming took off 1 base at V and 9 bases at J, with 12 bases between the two ends. CDR3 in amino acids: CASSLDGGNQKLFF. CDR3 nucleotide sequence: TGTGCCAGCAGCTTAGACGGCGGCAACCAAAAACTGTTTTTT. The whole variable domain, filled in from reference TRBV7-9 and TRBJ1-4, reads DTGVSQNPRHKITKRGQNVTFRCDPISEHNRLYWYRQTLGQGPEFLTYFQNEAQLEKSRLLSDRFSAERPKGSFSTLEIQRTEQGDSAMYLCASSLDGGNQKLFFGSGTQLSVL.

The chain has TRBV11-2 and TRBJ1-3, with 9 bases lining up with TRBD1. The CDR3 has 15 residues. Trimming cost V 3 bases and J 7 bases; bases outside gene matches: 7. Germline values: CDR1 SGHAT, CDR2 FQNNGV. CDR3 DNA sequence: TGTGCCAGCAGCTTGGGGACAGGGACGTTTAACACCATATATTTT. Translating it yields CASSLGTGTFNTIYF. Variable domain in full (rest from reference TRBV11-2 and TRBJ1-3): EAGVAQSPRYKIIEKRQSVAFWCNPISGHATLYWYQQILGQGPKLLIQFQNNGVVDDSQLPKDRFSAERLKGVDSTLKIQPAKLEDSAVYLCASSLGTGTFNTIYFGEGSWLTVV.

The V gene is TRBV27, the J gene TRBJ2-1, with 8 bases lining up with TRBD2. This CDR3 is 15 amino acids long. After removal of 6 bases from V and 0 bases from J, the junction contained 4 bases not matched to a gene. Germline assignment: CDR1 MNHEY and CDR2 SMNVEV (reference sequence). The CDR3 spells CASRAGVGSYNEQFF. The CDR3 DNA follows: TGTGCCAGCAGAGCGGGGGTCGGCTCCTACAATGAGCAGTTCTTC.

The chain uses TRBV6-5 and TRBJ2-7; D not certain. The ends were cut back, 5 bases at V and 1 base at J, with 9 bases in the middle. Germline CDR1 and CDR2: MNHEY and SVGAGI. This CDR3 has 13 residues. CDR3 coding DNA: TGTGCCAGCAGTAAAACAGAATCCTACGAGCAGTACTTC. It is translated as CASSKTESYEQYF.

This chain connects TRBV2 to TRBJ2-7, with D uncertain. Trimming removed 1 base at V and 2 bases at J, with 6 bases between. Germline CDR1 is SNHLY and CDR2 is FYNNEI. The CDR3 consists of 13 residues. The CDR3 sequence is CASSEDATYEQYF. CDR3 sequence (DNA): TGTGCCAGCAGTGAAGATGCTACCTACGAGCAGTACTTC.

The genes are TRBV5-6 and TRBJ2-7, with D possibly matching TRBD1 (6 bases). Between the trimmed V and J ends, which lost 4 bases and 1 base, there was a span of 12 bases. The CDR3 extends over 14 amino acids. Germline V gives CDR1 SGHDT, CDR2 YYEEEE. The CDR3 protein is CASSTHGQSYEQYF. In DNA form, the CDR3 reads TGTGCCAGCAGCACACACGGACAGTCCTACGAGCAGTACTTC.

This chain connects TRBV5-1 to TRBJ2-3, with D possibly matching TRBD2 (5 bases). CDR1 and CDR2 (germline): SGHRS, YFSETQ. The CDR3 is made up of 14 amino acids. V shed 0 bases and J shed 8 bases, with 13 bases lying between them. The CDR3 DNA sequence: TGCGCCAGCAGCTTGGGGGATCGGGATGGTACGCAGTATTTT. Translated: CASSLGDRDGTQYF.